This T cell receptor beta chain stems from a study of blood T cell repertoires in COVID-19. Turning to the study itself: PBMCs, B-cell-depleted T cells, or T cells provided the cDNA or gDNA that made up the material.

Germline V gives CDR1 MDHEN, CDR2 SYDVKM. The CDR3 contains 14 residues. The V end was cut by 6 bases, the J end by 5 bases, with 15 bases between. Many counts were recorded for this clone. Original processing methods: Amplification of reference gene primers was used by the study to estimate nucleated cell counts. Sequencing used immunoSEQ multiplex PCR; TCRdb keeps in-frame clones, though not all of them. The V and J calls and the clone size are those of that table, but D and trimming were determined from the DNA. The sample lists about 71,000 clones, over 80% occurring once. The receptor comes from a woman aged 80 or over with acute or convalescent COVID-19. The specimen was peripheral blood. This chain joins TRBV28 and TRBJ2-3; D is possibly TRBD2 (7 bases). Written as DNA, the CDR3 is TGTGCCAGCAGATCCTGGGGGGGGCGAGATACGCAGTATTTT. Translating gives CASRSWGGRDTQYF.